There are many counts of the clone carrying this T cell receptor (beta chain). Its antigen is as yet unknown. Researchers took RNA transcripts and amplified the TCR beta CDR3 regions from them. HTBI primers drove first-round RT-PCR of the TCR CDR3. TCRdb ran MiXCR on the multiplex PCR reads and lists one entry per CDR3 protein. This sample has under 500,000 distinct CDR3 sequences, with more than 13% found just once. This record comes from a study of T cells in Graves' hyperthyroidism and ophthalmopathy. Whole-study context: Peripheral blood was obtained at initial diagnosis, preceding any treatment.

Patients were excluded for uncontrolled infection, other autoimmune disease, pregnancy or lactation. Study-level results: Blood also held most thyroid clonotypes expanded beyond 0.001.

Input material: blood. The TCR was taken from a man between 45 and 60 years old with Graves' ophthalmopathy.

CDR3 sequence reads: CASSVTVGHEQYF. The CDR3 bases are TGTGCCAGCAGCGTTACGGTCGGACACGAGCAGTACTTC. The chain joins TRBV9 to TRBJ2-7, with D unresolved. The CDR3 has 13 amino acids. Trimming left V 2 bases short and J 5 bases short, with 11 bases between. CDR1 and CDR2 (germline): SGDLS, YYNGEE.